The 5 T cell receptor beta chains below come from one sample, sequenced in a study of T cells in women clearing cervical HPV infection. Some clones are missing from TCRdb's copy, which holds only in-frame ones; the method was immunoSEQ multiplex PCR. Here the sample table reports approximately 39,000 clones. The material sequenced was blood buffy coat. Receptor source: a woman aged 18 to 75 with a cervical HPV16 infection that either progressed to CIN3+ or cleared (not recorded which).

As regards this clone: The read ends 3 residues before the CDR3 terminus; that terminus is restored from the germline J gene. The V and J genes are TRBV19 and TRBJ2-7, with a possible D match to TRBD1 (6 bases). The V end was cut by 3 bases, the J end by 2 bases, with 8 bases between. The CDR3 contains 13 residues. CDR1 and CDR2 (germline): LNHDA, SQIVND (reference sequence). This CDR3 is CASSIAGAYEQYF. CDR3 DNA, as far as it was read: TGTGCCAGTAGTATTGCAGGGGCCTACGAG.

Comments on this clone: From the germline J gene comes the end of the CDR3, since the read stops 3 residues before it. J is TRBJ2-2 and V is TRBV18, with a weak D call TRBD2 (6 bases). CDR1 and CDR2 from the germline V gene are KGHSH and LQKENI. This CDR3 comprises 17 residues. CDR3 sequence reads: CASSPPWGDSGANVLFF. The covered CDR3 bases are TGTGCCAGCTCACCACCTTGGGGGGACTCTGGGGCCAACGTG. Combining the CDR3 with reference TRBV18 and TRBJ2-2 gives the whole variable domain NAGVMQNPRHLVRRRGQEARLRCSPMKGHSHVYWYRQLPEEGLKFMVYLQKENIIDESGMPKERFSAEFPKEGPSILRIQQVVRGDSAAYFCASSPPWGDSGANVLFFGEGSRLTVL.

With regard to this clone: The sequence runs out 3 residues before the end of the CDR3; the remainder is reconstructed from the germline J gene. The chain joins TRBV16 to TRBJ1-2; 7 bases line up with TRBD1. From germline, CDR1 is KGHSY and CDR2 FQNENV. Trimming at V came to 3 bases and at J to 0 bases, leaving 7 bases not matched to a gene. The CDR3 has 16 amino acids. The CDR3 bases that were read are TGTGCCAGCAGCCAGACTGGACAGGCATCTAACTATGGC. This codes for CASSQTGQASNYG. The full CDR3 is CASSQTGQASNYGYTF. Variable domain in full (rest from reference TRBV16 and TRBJ1-2): GEEVAQTPKHLVRGEGQKAKLYCAPIKGHSYVFWYQQVLKNEFKFLISFQNENVFDETGMPKERFSAKCLPNSPCSLEIQATKLEDSAVYFCASSQTGQASNYGYTFGSGTRLTVV.

As regards this clone: The read comes to an end 3 residues before the CDR3 does, leaving the germline J gene to fill in the end. The V gene is TRBV20-1, the J gene TRBJ2-7, with a tentative D call TRBD1 (6 bases). This CDR3 contains 14 residues. Germline V gene sequence: CDR1 DFQATT, CDR2 SNEGSKA (reference sequence). V was pared by 3 bases and J by 2 bases, with 14 bases between. The sequenced CDR3 bases are TGCAGTGCTAGTAGGGACATGGACCCCTACGAG. It is translated as CSASRDMDPYE. The entire CDR3 sequence reads CSASRDMDPYEQYF.

As regards this clone: The read finishes 3 residues shy of the CDR3 end, and the germline J gene is used to complete it. This chain connects TRBV20-1 to TRBJ2-1, with a possible D match to TRBD1 (5 bases). Germline CDR1 is DFQATT and CDR2 is SNEGSKA (reference sequence). The CDR3 runs to 14 residues. The V end lost 3 bases, the J end lost 4 bases, and 13 bases lay between the germline ends. The CDR3 reads CSASTGVVYNEQFF. The CDR3 bases that were read are TGCAGTGCTAGTACAGGCGTCGTTTACAATGAG.